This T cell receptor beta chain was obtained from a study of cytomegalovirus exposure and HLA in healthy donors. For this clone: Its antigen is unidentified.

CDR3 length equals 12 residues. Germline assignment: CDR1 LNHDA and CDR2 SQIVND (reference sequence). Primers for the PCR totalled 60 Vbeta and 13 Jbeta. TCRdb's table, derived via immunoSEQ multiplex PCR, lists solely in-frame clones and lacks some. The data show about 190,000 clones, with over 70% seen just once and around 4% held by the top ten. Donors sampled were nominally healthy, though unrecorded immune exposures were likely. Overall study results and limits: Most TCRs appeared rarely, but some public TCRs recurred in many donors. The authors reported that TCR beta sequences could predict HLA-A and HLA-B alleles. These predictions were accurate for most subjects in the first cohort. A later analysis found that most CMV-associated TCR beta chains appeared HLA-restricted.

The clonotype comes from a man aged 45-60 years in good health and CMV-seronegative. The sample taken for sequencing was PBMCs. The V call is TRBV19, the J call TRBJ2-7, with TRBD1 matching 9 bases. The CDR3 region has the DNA TGTGCAGCCGGGACAGGGTCCCACGAGCAGTACTTC. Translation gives CAAGTGSHEQYF. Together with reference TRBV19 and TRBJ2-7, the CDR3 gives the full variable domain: DGGITQSPKYLFRKEGQNVTLSCEQNLNHDAMYWYRQDPGQGLRLIYYSQIVNDFQKGDIAEGYSVSREKKESFPLTVTSAQKNPTAFYLCAAGTGSHEQYFGPGTRLTVT.